One and the same sample provided the 6 T cell receptor beta chains below, sequenced in a study of shared clonotypes between healthy human individuals. Method: immunoSEQ multiplex PCR; TCRdb's copy keeps in-frame clones and lacks some. The table shows fewer than 500,000 clones, with 60% to 80% occurring only once. The sample comprised PBMCs. The receptor source for this set is a woman aged 40 to 50 in good health. Some clones in this sample may be carry-over from other donors' samples.

CDR3 nucleotides: TGTGCCAGCAGTGGCCGGGACAGGGGAGGGGAAAAACTGTTTTTT. Translating gives CASSGRDRGGEKLFF. V is TRBV6-6 and J is TRBJ1-4; 10 bases agree with TRBD1. The CDR3 is made up of 15 amino acids. The V segment lost 5 bases and the J segment 8 bases; nucleotides outside the gene matches: 8. CDR1 is MNHNY, CDR2 SVGAGI, per germline (reference sequence).

Turning to this clone: Compared with germline, one end of the junction differs, possibly owing to a read error. The J gene is TRBJ2-2, the V gene TRBV11-3, with D maybe TRBD1 (6 bases). The CDR3 sequence is 13 residues long. Germline CDR1 reads SGHNT; CDR2 reads YENEEA. The CDR3 sequence: CASSSPGAGELVF. CDR3 nucleotide sequence: TGTGCCAGCAGCTCTCCAGGGGCCGGGGAGCTGGTTTTT.

The chain links TRBV11-1 to TRBJ2-1; D perhaps matches TRBD2 (6 bases). The CDR3 spans 14 residues. Per germline, CDR1 SGHAT and CDR2 FQDESV (reference sequence). Trimming stripped 5 bases from V and 3 bases from J, with 11 bases between. CDR3 sequence reads: CASSGRENYNEQFF. The CDR3, as DNA: TGTGCCAGCAGCGGACGGGAGAACTACAATGAGCAGTTCTTC.

The rearrangement uses TRBV5-6 and TRBJ1-2; D unclear. Trimming shortened V by 0 bases and J by 0 bases, and 6 bases separated the two germline ends. This CDR3 is 14 amino acids long. Germline CDR1 is SGHDT and CDR2 is YYEEEE. Here the CDR3 DNA reads TGTGCCAGCAGCTTGGATGCATCTAACTATGGCTACACCTTC. Translated: CASSLDASNYGYTF.

The V gene is TRBV2, the J gene TRBJ2-2, with 7 positions matching TRBD2. This CDR3 comprises 13 residues. The V gene's germline CDR1 is SNHLY and CDR2 FYNNEI. The trim removed 8 bases at V and 3 bases at J, leaving 3 bases unmatched. The CDR3 here is CASGLDYTGELFF. The CDR3 region has the DNA TGTGCCAGCGGACTAGACTACACCGGGGAGCTGTTTTTT.

The chain has TRBV2 and TRBJ2-5, with 13 bases fitting TRBD2. Trimming at V came to 8 bases and at J to 5 bases, leaving 11 bases not matched to a gene. The germline CDR1 and CDR2 sequences are SNHLY and FYNNEI. CDR3 length: 16 residues. CDR3 DNA sequence: TGTGCCAGCCTCCTCGGACTAGCGGGAGAGGTGGAGACCCAGTACTTC. Its translation: CASLLGLAGEVETQYF.